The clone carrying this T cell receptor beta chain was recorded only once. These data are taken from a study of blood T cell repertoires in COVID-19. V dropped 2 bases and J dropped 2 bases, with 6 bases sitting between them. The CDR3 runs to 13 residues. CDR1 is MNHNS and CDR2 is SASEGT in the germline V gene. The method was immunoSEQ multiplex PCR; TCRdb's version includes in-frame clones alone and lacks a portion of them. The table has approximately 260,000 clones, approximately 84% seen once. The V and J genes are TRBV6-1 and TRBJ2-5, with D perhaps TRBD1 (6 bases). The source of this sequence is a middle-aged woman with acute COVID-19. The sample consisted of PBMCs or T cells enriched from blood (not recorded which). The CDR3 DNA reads TGTGCCAGCAGTGAACAGGGGCAAGAGACCCAGTACTTC. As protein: CASSEQGQETQYF.